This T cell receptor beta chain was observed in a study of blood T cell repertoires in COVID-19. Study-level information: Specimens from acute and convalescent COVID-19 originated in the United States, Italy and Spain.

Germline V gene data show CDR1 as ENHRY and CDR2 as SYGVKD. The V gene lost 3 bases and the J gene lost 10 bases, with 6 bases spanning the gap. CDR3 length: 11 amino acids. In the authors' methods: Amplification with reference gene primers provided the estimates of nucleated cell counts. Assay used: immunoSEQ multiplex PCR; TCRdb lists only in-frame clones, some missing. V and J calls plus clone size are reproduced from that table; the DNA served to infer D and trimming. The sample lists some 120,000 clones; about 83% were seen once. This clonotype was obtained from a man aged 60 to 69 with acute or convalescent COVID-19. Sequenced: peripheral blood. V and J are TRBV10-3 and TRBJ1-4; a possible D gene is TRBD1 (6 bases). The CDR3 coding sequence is TGTGCCATCAGTGACAGGGGAAAACTGTTTTTT. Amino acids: CAISDRGKLFF.